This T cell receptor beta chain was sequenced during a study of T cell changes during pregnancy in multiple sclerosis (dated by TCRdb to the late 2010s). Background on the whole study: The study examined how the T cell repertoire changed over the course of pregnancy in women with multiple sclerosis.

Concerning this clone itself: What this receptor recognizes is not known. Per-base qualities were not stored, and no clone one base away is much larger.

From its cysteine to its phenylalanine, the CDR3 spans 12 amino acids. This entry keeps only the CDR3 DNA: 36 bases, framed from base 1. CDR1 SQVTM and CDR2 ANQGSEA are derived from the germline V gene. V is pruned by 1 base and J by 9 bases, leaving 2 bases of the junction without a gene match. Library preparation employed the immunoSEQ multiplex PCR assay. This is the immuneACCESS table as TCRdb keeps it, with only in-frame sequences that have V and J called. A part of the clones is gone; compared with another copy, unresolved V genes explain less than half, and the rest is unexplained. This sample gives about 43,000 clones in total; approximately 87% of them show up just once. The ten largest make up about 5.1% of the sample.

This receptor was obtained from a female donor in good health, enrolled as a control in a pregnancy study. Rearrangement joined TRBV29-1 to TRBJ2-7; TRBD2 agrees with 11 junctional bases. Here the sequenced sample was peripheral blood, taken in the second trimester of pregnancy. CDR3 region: CSVEGLAGGQYF. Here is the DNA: TGCAGCGTTGAAGGGCTAGCGGGAGGGCAGTACTTC.